Following are 23 T cell receptor beta chains from one sample sequenced in a study of glioma-infiltrating T cells. The iRepertoire nested amplicon-rescue multiplex PCR amplified TCR alpha and beta CDR3s from RNA. TCRdb redid the calling of the multiplex PCR reads with MiXCR, one entry per CDR3 protein. The table has 3,000 to 4,000 distinct CDR3 sequences, roughly 17% seen once. Sequencing was performed on glioma tissue, nonneoplastic brain tissue, or PBMCs (not recorded which). The receptor set was obtained from a human donor with low-grade glioma or glioblastoma, undergoing nonglioma brain surgery, or in good health (not recorded which).

This clonotype appeared a single time. This chain connects TRBV6-5 to TRBJ2-7; TRBD2 matches at 7 bases. This CDR3 has 13 residues. Trimming at V came to 5 bases and at J to 7 bases, leaving 8 bases not matched to a gene. From germline, CDR1 is MNHEY and CDR2 SVGAGI. The CDR3 protein is CASSLSGRGEQYV. CDR3 in DNA: TGTGCCAGCAGTCTATCTGGGCGGGGGGAGCAGTACGTC.

This clonotype was seen a handful of times. V gene TRBV12-3 or TRBV12-4 combines with J gene TRBJ1-4; 10 bases map to TRBD1. J gave up 3 bases and V 3 bases, and 7 bases lay outside the gene matches. This CDR3 contains 17 residues. As DNA, the CDR3 is TGTGCCAGCAGTTTTCAGGGACAGGGGCCTGCTAATGAAAAACTGTTTTTT. The encoded protein is CASSFQGQGPANEKLFF.

In the case of this clonotype: Just one base apart from a much larger clone, this may be a read error. CDR3 DNA sequence: TGTGCCAGCAGCCTCGAGCTGAACACTGTAGCTTTCTTT. Residues: CASSLELNTVAFF. This rearrangement joins TRBV3-1 to TRBJ1-1, with D unresolved. The CDR3 is 13 amino acids. In germline, CDR1 is LGHDT, CDR2 YNNKEL (reference sequence).

This clonotype was picked up many times. The V gene is TRBV19, the J gene TRBJ2-5; TRBD2 matches at 10 bases. The germline CDR1 and CDR2 sequences are LNHDA and SQIVND (reference sequence). This CDR3 comprises 14 residues. Trimming removed 3 bases from V and 6 bases from J; junction bases left unmatched: 4. This CDR3 is CASSMLAGGQTQYF. In DNA, the CDR3 is TGTGCCAGTAGTATGTTAGCGGGGGGCCAGACCCAGTACTTC.

This clonotype was seen many times. The chain is built from TRBV12-3 or TRBV12-4 and TRBJ2-3, with 11 bases lining up with TRBD2. CDR3 size: 15 residues. V trimming: 6 bases; J trimming: 0 bases; junction bases outside the gene matches: 2. The CDR3 is CASRRLAGSTDTQYF. CDR3 coding DNA: TGTGCCAGCAGAAGACTAGCGGGGAGCACAGATACGCAGTATTTT.

This clonotype is termed medium-sized. This sequence joins TRBV7-9 and TRBJ1-1; D call uncertain. With 7 bases removed from V and 2 bases from J, the gap between germline ends came to 14 bases. Germline lookup yields CDR1 SEHNR and CDR2 FQNEAQ (reference sequence). The CDR3 is made up of 14 amino acids. The CDR3 loop is CASNPMWGNTEAFF. Written as DNA, the CDR3 is TGTGCCAGCAACCCGATGTGGGGTAACACTGAAGCTTTCTTT.

This clonotype counts as medium-sized (0.01 to 0.1%). The V and J genes are TRBV6-1 and TRBJ1-6; D is unclear. Germline V gene sequence: CDR1 MNHNS, CDR2 SASEGT. With 7 bases removed from V and 8 bases from J, the gap between germline ends came to 15 bases. The CDR3 extends over 14 amino acids. The CDR3 loop reads CASNSGYHDSPLHF. The CDR3, as DNA: TGTGCCAGCAATTCGGGGTACCATGATTCACCCCTCCACTTT.

This clonotype is medium-sized. The gene calls are TRBV4-1 and TRBJ1-2; 9 bases map to TRBD1. Trimming took 4 bases from V and 5 from J; bases not matched to a gene: 11. The CDR3 spans 16 residues. Germline-derived CDR1 and CDR2 are MGHRA and YSYEKL. In nucleotides, the CDR3 is TGCGCCAGCAGCCGAGGGCCCCAGACAGGGGGGTATGGCTACACCTTC. Its protein is CASSRGPQTGGYGYTF.

Note on this clonotype: A much larger clone differs from this one at a single base, so this may be a read error. This chain joins TRBV29-1 and TRBJ2-3; D unresolved. The CDR3 is 11 residues long. From germline, CDR1 is SQVTM and CDR2 ANQGSEA. The CDR3 coding sequence is TGCAGAGTGAGGCTGTTGGATACGCAGTATTTT. This codes for CRVRLLDTQYF.

The V gene is TRBV9, the J gene TRBJ1-1; no clear D. This CDR3 spans 14 amino acids. The V and J ends lost 4 bases and 0 bases respectively, with 10 bases between them. Germline CDR1 reads SGDLS; CDR2 reads YYNGEE. The CDR3: CASSKTEMNTEAFF. Here the CDR3 DNA reads TGTGCCAGCAGCAAAACAGAGATGAACACTGAAGCTTTCTTT.

This clonotype was seen many times. V usage is TRBV20-1 and J usage is TRBJ2-2, with 7 bases lining up with TRBD1. V shed 2 bases and J 3 bases; nucleotides not matched to a gene: 9. From germline, CDR1 is DFQATT and CDR2 SNEGSKA (reference sequence). The CDR3 extends over 16 amino acids. The CDR3 DNA follows: TGCAGTGCTAGAAATCTAAGGGGACAGTACACCGGGGAGCTGTTTTTT. Its translation: CSARNLRGQYTGELFF.

This clonotype was observed at least ten times. The gene calls are TRBV5-4 and TRBJ1-1; tentatively, D is TRBD1 (6 bases). V was trimmed by 0 bases and J by 4 bases, leaving 10 bases between them. CDR3 size: 14 residues. Germline loops: CDR1 SGHNT, CDR2 YYREEE (reference sequence). The CDR3 bases are TGTGCCAGCAGCTTGGCACAGGGAGGCACTGAAGCTTTCTTT. This encodes CASSLAQGGTEAFF.

There are a few counts of this clonotype. The V gene is TRBV3-1, the J gene TRBJ2-3, with D perhaps being TRBD1 or TRBD2 (6 bases each). V was pared by 3 bases and J by 0 bases, with 16 bases between. From germline, CDR1 is LGHDT and CDR2 YNNKEL (reference sequence). This CDR3 is 17 amino acids long. DNA of the CDR3: TGTGCCAGCAGCCAGAGATACAGGGCGGGGAGCACAGATACGCAGTATTTT. Translation: CASSQRYRAGSTDTQYF.

This clonotype was seen repeatedly, ten times or more. This sequence joins TRBV20-1 and TRBJ2-1; 8 bases align to TRBD2. Trimming took 6 bases from V and 9 from J; bases not matched to a gene: 19. In germline, CDR1 is DFQATT, CDR2 SNEGSKA (reference sequence). This CDR3 comprises 16 residues. The chain's CDR3 is CSAEPRSGGHHGEQFF. Here the CDR3 DNA reads TGCAGTGCCGAACCTAGGAGCGGGGGCCACCACGGTGAGCAGTTCTTC.

This clonotype was observed many times. The chain joins TRBV2 to TRBJ1-3; D unresolved. V dropped 2 bases and J dropped 0 bases, with 11 bases sitting between them. The CDR3 spans 16 residues. In germline, CDR1 is SNHLY, CDR2 FYNNEI. CDR3 loop: CASSELQSISGNTIYF. The CDR3 coding sequence is TGTGCCAGCAGTGAACTACAGAGCATCTCTGGAAACACCATATATTTT.

By sample share, this clonotype is medium-sized. The chain uses TRBV28 and TRBJ1-6; a weak D match, TRBD1 (5 bases). This CDR3 is 15 amino acids long. Trimming left V 4 bases short and J 8 bases short, with 15 bases between. In germline, CDR1 is MDHEN, CDR2 SYDVKM. CDR3 residues: CASSSRQGLYSPLHF. The CDR3 coding sequence is TGTGCCAGCAGTTCCCGCCAGGGACTATATTCACCCCTCCACTTT.

This chain uses TRBV30 with TRBJ1-5; D unclear. Germline CDR1 reads GTSNPN; CDR2 reads SVGIG (reference sequence). Trimming shortened V by 2 bases and J by 5 bases, and 16 bases separated the two germline ends. CDR3 length equals 15 residues. CDR3 amino acids: CAWSPLGGPDQPQHF. DNA of the CDR3: TGTGCCTGGAGTCCTTTGGGAGGTCCTGATCAGCCCCAGCATTTT. Looking up the rest from reference TRBV30 and TRBJ1-5 gives the full variable domain: SQTIHQWPATLVQPVGSPLSLECTVEGTSNPNLYWYRQAAGRGLQLLFYSVGIGQISSEVPQNLSASRPQDRQFILSSKKLLLSDSGFYLCAWSPLGGPDQPQHFGDGTRLSIL.

At least ten counts were recorded for this clonotype. The chain couples TRBV7-8 to TRBJ1-4, with 9 bases fitting TRBD1. This CDR3 has 13 residues. Per the germline V gene, CDR1 is SGHVS and CDR2 is FQNEAQ. After removal of 5 bases from V and 10 bases from J, the junction contained 5 bases not matched to a gene. As DNA, the CDR3 is TGTGCCAGCAGCACCCGACAGGGGGGAAAACTGTTTTTT. Translation gives CASSTRQGGKLFF. The full variable domain, completed using reference TRBV7-8 and TRBJ1-4, is GAGVSQSPRYKVAKRGQDVALRCDPISGHVSLFWYQQALGQGPEFLTYFQNEAQLDKSGLPSDRFFAERPEGSVSTLKIQRTQQEDSAVYLCASSTRQGGKLFFGSGTQLSVL.

In its sample, this clonotype is medium-sized (0.01 to 0.1%). V and J are TRBV6-1 and TRBJ1-6; TRBD1 matches at 8 bases. This CDR3 region has 19 residues. Germline V gene data show CDR1 as MNHNS and CDR2 as SASEGT. The J segment lost 0 bases and the V segment lost 7 bases, leaving 14 bases of the junction unmatched. CDR3 amino acids: CASIPRGQMLSSYNSPLHF. The CDR3 coding sequence is TGTGCCAGCATCCCCAGGGGGCAGATGCTGAGCTCCTATAATTCACCCCTCCACTTT.

J is TRBJ1-6 and V is TRBV29-1; D is unclear. CDR1 and CDR2 from the germline V gene are SQVTM and ANQGSEA. CDR3 length: 13 residues. Trimming took off 7 bases at V and 5 bases at J, with 12 bases between the two ends. Written as DNA, the CDR3 is TGCAGCGCCGATCTGACGGATAATTCACCCCTCCACTTT. As protein: CSADLTDNSPLHF.

This clonotype came up many times. This chain uses TRBV11-3 with TRBJ2-1, with 8 positions matching TRBD1. Germline loops: CDR1 SGHNT, CDR2 YENEEA. The V and J ends lost 4 bases and 5 bases, in that order; junction bases with no gene match: 10. This CDR3 is 16 amino acids long. Written as DNA, the CDR3 is TGTGCCAGCAGCTCCCCCGACAGGGGAGTCCACAATGAGCAGTTCTTC. This sequence encodes CASSSPDRGVHNEQFF.

This chain links TRBV12-3 or TRBV12-4 with TRBJ2-3; 10 positions agree with TRBD2. V shed 2 bases, J shed 7 bases, and the junction held 6 bases outside the gene matches. This CDR3 is 15 amino acids long. CDR3 protein: CASSLRAGGPHTQYF. Written as DNA, the CDR3 is TGTGCCAGCAGTTTAAGAGCGGGGGGGCCTCATACGCAGTATTTT.

By sample fraction, this clonotype is medium-sized. The chain links TRBV19 to TRBJ1-4; D remains ambiguous. CDR3 length: 15 amino acids. CDR1 and CDR2 from the germline V gene are LNHDA and SQIVND (reference sequence). Between the trimmed V and J ends, which lost 7 bases and 0 bases, there was a span of 12 bases. CDR3 sequence reads: CASTSKAATNEKLFF. The CDR3 DNA is TGTGCCAGTACCAGCAAGGCGGCAACTAATGAAAAACTGTTTTTT.